Listed here is a single T cell receptor (beta chain). This entry belongs to a study of response to subunit inactivated influenza vaccine. TCRdb reprocessed the RT-PCR reads with MiXCR, giving one entry per CDR3 protein. Among 150,000 or so distinct CDR3 sequences, roughly 10% were seen once, and the ten largest hold around 12%. This CDR3 comprises 15 residues. The germline V gene encodes CDR1 SGDLS and CDR2 YYNGEE. The ends lost 5 bases at V and 6 bases at J; junction bases unmatched: 12. Sequences were derived from non-naive T cells sorted from PBMCs, sampled 45 days after vaccination. The sequence was obtained from a man aged 50 or older who received an inactivated influenza vaccine. The V and J genes are TRBV9 and TRBJ2-7; 9 positions agree with TRBD1. CDR3 nucleotide sequence: TGTGCCAGCAGTCTTACCGGGACAGGGTACACCGAGCAGTACTTC. It translates to CASSLTGTGYTEQYF. The full variable domain, rest sourced from reference TRBV9 and TRBJ2-7, is DSGVTQTPKHLITATGQRVTLRCSPRSGDLSVYWYQQSLDQGLQFLIQYYNGEERAKGNILERFSAQQFPDLHSELNLSSLELGDSALYFCASSLTGTGYTEQYFGPGTRLTVT.